The entry that follows covers one T cell receptor beta chain sequence. This clonotype was detected many times. Its specific antigen is unknown. Base qualities are not provided; no much larger clone lies one nucleotide away. The sample belongs to a study of human T cells and chemical hapten exposure (dated by TCRdb to the early 2020s). A note on the overall study: For sensitization, 2% DPC in acetone was applied to an approximately 2 cm by approximately 2 cm area of upper inner arm skin. For TCR sequencing, blood came from about 29 alopecia patients at anywhere from one to four time points (pre-sensitization, 2, 6 and 24 weeks). Patch testing on the upper back used Finn chambers containing 0.01% DPC, with scoring done after 6 days according to International Contact Dermatitis Research Group standards. In alopecia patients, the study followed how the peripheral blood TCR repertoire changed in vivo over primary and secondary sensitization to diphenylcyclopropenone (DPC), a hapten. Patient blood was sampled pre-sensitization (week 0) and at 2, 6 and about 24 weeks after DPC sensitization. Most of the patients in the cohort were female, and the cohort covered alopecia areata with under or over 50% scalp involvement, alopecia totalis and alopecia universalis. Libraries were pooled for sequencing, and variation in per-sample TCR yields was attributed mainly to small differences in library volumes within the pool. Patients additionally received weekly therapeutic DPC doses to the scalp throughout the roughly 25-week study period.

The CDR3 goes from the cysteine to the phenylalanine over 15 residues. Only the CDR3 DNA stays, 45 bases, in frame from base 1. V was cut back by 4 bases and J by 4 bases, leaving a gap of 17 bases between them. Taken from the germline V gene (reference sequence), the CDR1 and CDR2 loops are SGHNT and YYREEE. The method behind the library was RACE. Sequenced on a NextSeq 500. Library preparation attached unique molecular identifiers to individual cDNA molecules for quantitative, reproducible TCR counting. Each blood RNA sample was used to sequence both TCR alpha and TCR beta chains. As for the original processing: Samples had a median of 95,638 TCRs, with a range from roughly 23,224 to 750,000. V, J and CDR3 annotation of the TCR reads was performed with the Decombinator software suite. For the PS versus PT1 abundance plots, all samples were subsampled to the same number of TCRs (28,000). Expanded TCRs were defined as absent before sensitization and observed at least eight times at the 2-week time point. TCRdb trimmed the raw reads at Q25, called clones with MiXCR and kept productive beta chains. Each entry is one CDR3 protein sequence, shown with its most common DNA and genes. The V and J calls, along with clone size, are taken from TCRdb and not from the paper's own processing. This sample comprises 150,000 to 200,000 distinct CDR3 sequences, about 15% of them detected only once. 1.7% of the sample lies in the top ten.

Sample time point, as interpreted from the label and publication: patch test 1, 2 weeks after DPC sensitization. What the treatment or condition label conveys for this sample: therapeutic diphenylcyclopropenone sensitization with weekly scalp DPC. At each patch-test visit, blood was drawn before the patch test was applied. Patients were considered eligible if aged 18 to 70, diagnosed with alopecia and deemed suitable for DPC therapy, and patients were excluded if pregnant. Unfractionated whole blood was collected in Tempus Blood RNA tubes, and total RNA was extracted from that blood. Findings and caveats that apply to the study as a whole: DPC sensitization did not change the number of TCRs with a frequency above 1 in 1000, and there was no evidence of changes in global repertoire structure. Patch test score correlated positively with the number of PT1 expanded TCRs, reaching significance at thresholds 8, 16 and 32 but not at 4. Repeated subsampling changed both the strength of the expansion versus patch-test correlation and the threshold at which that correlation became significant. Significantly more large CDR3 similarity clusters were formed by expanded TCRs than by pre-sensitization or healthy control sets, consistent with antigen-driven responses. Because every patient had alopecia, a presumed autoimmune disease, the patients' immune response might differ from that of healthy individuals.

The rearrangement joined TRBV5-4 to TRBJ1-1, with no reliable assignment of the D segment. The sequence was obtained from a young woman with alopecia areata. Some clones in this sample may be carry-over from other donors' samples. The sequences come from whole blood, collected in connection with sensitization to the hapten diphenylcyclopropenone (DPC). The sequenced DNA: TGTGCCAGCAGCATAAGACCGTTTATAGGCACTGAAGCTTTCTTT. Translated, it reads CASSIRPFIGTEAFF.